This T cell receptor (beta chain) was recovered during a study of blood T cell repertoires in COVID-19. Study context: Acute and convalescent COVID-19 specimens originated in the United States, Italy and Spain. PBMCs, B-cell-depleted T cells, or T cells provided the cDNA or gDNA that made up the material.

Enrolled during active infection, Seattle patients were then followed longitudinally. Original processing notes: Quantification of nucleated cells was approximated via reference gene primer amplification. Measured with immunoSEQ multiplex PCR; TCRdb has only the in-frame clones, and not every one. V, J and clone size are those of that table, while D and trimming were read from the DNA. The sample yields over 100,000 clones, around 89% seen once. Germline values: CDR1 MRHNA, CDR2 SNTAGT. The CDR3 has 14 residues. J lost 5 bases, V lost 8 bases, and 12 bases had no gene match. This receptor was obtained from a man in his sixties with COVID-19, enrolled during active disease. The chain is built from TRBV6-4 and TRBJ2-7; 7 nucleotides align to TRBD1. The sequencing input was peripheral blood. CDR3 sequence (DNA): TGTGCCAGCTCGAGGACAGGAAATTCCCACGAGCAGTACTTC. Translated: CASSRTGNSHEQYF.